Here is one TCR beta chain with its context. Antigen specificity is unknown. The CDR3 extends over 13 amino acids. V lost 4 bases and J lost 8, with 15 bases in between. CDR1 and CDR2 (germline): SGHDT, YYEEEE. This entry belongs to a study of T cell responses to AZD1222 COVID-19 vaccine. Study-wide context: Second doses that came at about 4 or about 12 weeks were put together. Study observations and caveats: Spike-specific TCR depth and breadth grew after two AZD1222 doses.

Profiled with immunoSEQ multiplex PCR; TCRdb holds only in-frame clones, not every one. The data contain 90,000 to 110,000 clones, over 75% of them singletons. The receptor's source is an adult in good health. Here the sequenced sample was peripheral blood, taken on day 0 of AZD1222 vaccination. The chain joins TRBV5-6 to TRBJ1-2; D is unclear. Written as DNA, the CDR3 is TGTGCCAGCAGCATTGGCTCCTCGGGGGGCTACACCTTC. Translated, it gives CASSIGSSGGYTF.